The 17 T cell receptor beta chains below come from one sample, sequenced in a study of regulatory T cells in long-lasting Graves disease. Described time point: persistent/refractory GD, antithyroid drugs over 5 years with positive TRAb. The TCR library was made from RNA extracted from PBMCs. Library construction for TCR beta used iRepertoire HTBI primers and Arm-PCR of CDR3 regions. Each CDR3 protein is one row after TCRdb ran MiXCR on the multiplex PCR reads. The sample consists of about 470,000 distinct CDR3 sequences, under 25% of them appearing once. The sample here was peripheral blood mononuclear cells (PBMCs), taken when the disease was refractory, from a patient treated with antithyroid drugs. The receptors derive from a female donor with Graves disease.

CDR3 residues: CSVALAPRDGEQYF. In DNA form, the CDR3 reads TGCAGCGTTGCCTTGGCCCCCCGAGATGGCGAGCAGTACTTC. The chain employs TRBV29-1 and TRBJ2-7, with D hard to call. Germline V gene sequence: CDR1 SQVTM, CDR2 ANQGSEA. With 4 bases removed from V and 6 bases from J, the gap between germline ends came to 19 bases. CDR3 length: 14 residues.

The chain combines TRBV11-2 with TRBJ2-2; 7 bases are a match to TRBD2. The CDR3 is 17 amino acids. Germline V gene data show CDR1 as SGHAT and CDR2 as FQNNGV. The V segment lost 1 base and the J segment 4 bases; nucleotides outside the gene matches: 9. CDR3 sequence (DNA): TGTGCCAGCAGCTTAGGGAGGCTGGGGGGGATCACCGGGGAGCTGTTTTTT. Translating it yields CASSLGRLGGITGELFF.

This clonotype has ten or more counts. The chain combines TRBV2 with TRBJ2-6; perhaps TRBD2 as D (6 bases). Germline V lookup: CDR1 SNHLY, CDR2 FYNNEI. This CDR3 is 15 amino acids long. Trimming stripped 7 bases from V and 2 bases from J, with 12 bases between. The DNA for the CDR3 is TGTGCCAGCAAGATGCGGGGTACTGGGGCCAACGTCCTGACTTTC. Translation gives CASKMRGTGANVLTF. The full variable domain, its missing parts supplied by reference TRBV2 and TRBJ2-6, is EPEVTQTPSHQVTQMGQEVILRCVPISNHLYFYWYRQILGQKVEFLVSFYNNEISEKSEIFDDQFSVERPDGSNFTLKIRSTKLEDSAMYFCASKMRGTGANVLTFGAGSRLTVL.

This chain uses TRBV6-1 with TRBJ2-7; 7 nucleotides align to TRBD1. Per the germline V gene, CDR1 is MNHNS and CDR2 is SASEGT. This CDR3 has 14 amino acids. V dropped 6 bases and J dropped 2; count of bases not matched to a gene: 7. The DNA of the CDR3 is TGTGCCAGCAGCCCCGGGACAGTACCCTACGAGCAGTACTTC. As protein: CASSPGTVPYEQYF.

This clonotype was recorded a few times. This chain joins TRBV20-1 and TRBJ2-4; 13 nucleotides agree with TRBD2. Germline CDR1 reads DFQATT; CDR2 reads SNEGSKA (reference sequence). The CDR3 spans 15 residues. V shed 6 bases and J 8 bases; nucleotides not matched to a gene: 10. CDR3 loop: CSARTSGRRRDIQYF. The CDR3 DNA reads TGCAGTGCCCGGACTAGCGGGAGACGACGGGACATTCAGTACTTC.

This clonotype was detected many times. The chain recombines TRBV3-1 with TRBJ2-7; the D gene is possibly TRBD1 (6 bases). The germline V and J ends were trimmed by 4 bases and 3 bases, with 13 bases remaining between them. Per germline, CDR1 LGHDT and CDR2 YNNKEL (reference sequence). This CDR3 comprises 14 residues. The CDR3 region is CASSRGREVYEQYF. The CDR3 nucleotides are TGTGCCAGCAGCCGGGGGCGAGAAGTCTACGAGCAGTACTTC.

There are many counts of this clonotype. The rearrangement links TRBV28 to TRBJ1-2, with D hard to call. CDR1 and CDR2 (germline): MDHEN, SYDVKM. CDR3 length: 11 amino acids. V gave up 7 bases and J gave up 5 bases, with 8 bases separating them. The CDR3 region has the DNA TGTGCCAGCATCGGGATTTATGGCTACACCTTC. Translating gives CASIGIYGYTF.

This clonotype was detected ten times or more. The J gene is TRBJ2-7, the V gene TRBV2; D remains ambiguous. The germline V and J ends were trimmed by 6 bases and 3 bases, with 15 bases remaining between them. Germline loops: CDR1 SNHLY, CDR2 FYNNEI. This CDR3 region has 14 residues. The CDR3 reads CASRSVARRYEQYF. The CDR3 region has the DNA TGTGCCAGCAGATCAGTGGCGAGGCGCTACGAGCAGTACTTC. Full variable domain (remainder filled in from reference TRBV2 and TRBJ2-7): EPEVTQTPSHQVTQMGQEVILRCVPISNHLYFYWYRQILGQKVEFLVSFYNNEISEKSEIFDDQFSVERPDGSNFTLKIRSTKLEDSAMYFCASRSVARRYEQYFGPGTRLTVT.

The rearrangement links TRBV7-4 to TRBJ2-7, with D possibly matching TRBD2 (6 bases). CDR1 is SGHVT and CDR2 is SQSDAQ in the germline V gene. The CDR3 covers 16 residues. Deletions cut 1 base from V and 3 bases from J, with 16 bases between. CDR3 protein: CASSLGGSGPYYEQYF. Here the CDR3 DNA reads TGTGCCAGCAGCTTAGGCGGTAGCGGCCCCTACTACGAGCAGTACTTC.

The V gene is TRBV18, the J gene TRBJ2-1, with 8 nucleotides matching TRBD2. Germline values: CDR1 KGHSH, CDR2 LQKENI. V shed 1 base, J shed 0 bases, and the junction held 11 bases outside the gene matches. This CDR3 has 19 residues. CDR3 sequence: CASSPRTHGAGVSYNEQFF. CDR3 nucleotides: TGTGCCAGCTCACCACGAACTCATGGAGCGGGAGTCTCCTACAATGAGCAGTTCTTC.

In this sample, this clonotype turned up a few times. The chain is built from TRBV24-1 and TRBJ2-7, with D maybe TRBD2 (6 bases). This CDR3 comprises 13 residues. In germline, CDR1 is KGHDR, CDR2 SFDVKD. V lost 2 bases and J lost 3, with 7 bases in between. The DNA of the CDR3 is TGTGCCACCAGTGATTCGGACTACTACGAGCAGTACTTC. Amino acid sequence: CATSDSDYYEQYF.

This clonotype has ten or more counts. The chain recombines TRBV28 with TRBJ2-7; 9 bases match TRBD1. After removal of 6 bases from V and 6 bases from J, the junction contained 9 bases not matched to a gene. Germline values: CDR1 MDHEN, CDR2 SYDVKM. The CDR3 runs to 14 residues. The CDR3 loop is CASRYRGLSSEQYF. The CDR3 DNA reads as TGTGCCAGCAGGTACAGGGGGCTTTCGTCCGAGCAGTACTTC.

This clonotype was picked up many times. The DNA of the CDR3 is TGTGCCAGCAGTTTAGGGGGGATTCAGCCCCAGCATTTT. It is translated as CASSLGGIQPQHF. The chain links TRBV28 to TRBJ1-5; D perhaps matches TRBD1 (5 bases). Germline-derived CDR1 and CDR2 are MDHEN and SYDVKM. V lost 2 bases, J lost 6 bases, and 8 bases lay in between. The CDR3 has 13 residues.

There are a few counts of this clonotype. The rearrangement uses TRBV29-1 and TRBJ2-1; TRBD1 might be the D (6 bases). CDR1 is SQVTM and CDR2 is ANQGSEA in the germline V gene. This CDR3 region has 12 residues. Trimming shortened V by 4 bases and J by 6 bases, and 10 bases separated the two germline ends. Here the CDR3 reads CSVGVRGNEQFF. The DNA for the CDR3 is TGCAGCGTTGGAGTCAGGGGCAATGAGCAGTTCTTC.

Ten or more counts support this clonotype. This chain uses TRBV29-1 with TRBJ2-5, with TRBD2 matching over 8 bases. After removal of 8 bases from V and 5 bases from J, the junction contained 10 bases not matched to a gene. CDR1 is SQVTM and CDR2 is ANQGSEA in the germline V gene. This CDR3 is built from 13 residues. CDR3 DNA: TGCAGCCCGCGAAGCGGGAGAGAGGAGACCCAGTACTTC. Translation gives CSPRSGREETQYF.

This clonotype was seen repeatedly, ten times or more. The chain recombines TRBV9 with TRBJ1-6, with 8 bases lining up with TRBD1. CDR1 SGDLS and CDR2 YYNGEE come from the germline V gene. The junction had 3 bases not matched to a gene; V was cut back by 5 bases and J by 5 bases. The CDR3 spans 14 residues. The CDR3 loop reads CASSYRGDNSPLHF. Here the CDR3 DNA reads TGTGCCAGCAGTTACAGGGGGGATAATTCACCCCTCCACTTT.

This clonotype was seen only a few times. J is TRBJ2-7 and V is TRBV30; no firm D call. V lost 5 bases to trimming and J lost 3 bases, with 14 bases between them. CDR3 length: 13 amino acids. Per germline, CDR1 GTSNPN and CDR2 SVGIG (reference sequence). CDR3 sequence reads: CAWAPAKVYEQYF. CDR3 DNA: TGTGCCTGGGCCCCTGCTAAGGTCTACGAGCAGTACTTC. The whole variable domain, filled in from reference TRBV30 and TRBJ2-7, reads SQTIHQWPATLVQPVGSPLSLECTVEGTSNPNLYWYRQAAGRGLQLLFYSVGIGQISSEVPQNLSASRPQDRQFILSSKKLLLSDSGFYLCAWAPAKVYEQYFGPGTRLTVT.